Presented here are 10 T cell receptor beta chains from one specimen sequenced in a study of cytomegalovirus exposure and HLA in healthy donors. The PCR made use of 60 Vbeta and 13 Jbeta primers. Clones were read by immunoSEQ multiplex PCR, and TCRdb kept only the in-frame ones, dropping some. This repertoire shows about 37,000 clones, around 82% found once; its top ten account for 8% to 11%. Material: PBMCs. Receptors originate from a woman aged 18-30 years in good health and CMV-seropositive.

The chain carries TRBV4-3 and TRBJ2-3, with 11 bases lining up with TRBD2. The CDR3 runs to 16 residues. Germline V gene lookup returns CDR1 LGHNA and CDR2 YSLEER. V was pared by 1 base and J by 0 bases, with 0 bases of the junction left unmatched. This chain's CDR3 is CASSQVAGGSTDTQYF. In nucleotides, the CDR3 is TGCGCCAGCAGCCAAGTAGCGGGGGGGAGCACAGATACGCAGTATTTT.

The rearrangement links TRBV28 to TRBJ2-7, with TRBD2 matching 8 bases. The CDR3 has 15 amino acids. After removal of 4 bases from V and 4 bases from J, the junction contained 9 bases not matched to a gene. Germline V gene sequence: CDR1 MDHEN, CDR2 SYDVKM. The chain's CDR3 is CASSSSGLGLYEQYF. Here the CDR3 DNA reads TGTGCCAGCAGTTCCTCGGGACTAGGATTATACGAGCAGTACTTC.

This rearrangement joins TRBV6-5 to TRBJ2-7; TRBD2 matches 9 bases. The CDR3 spans 15 residues. Trimming cost V 6 bases and J 2 bases; bases outside gene matches: 8. Germline V gives CDR1 MNHEY, CDR2 SVGAGI. The CDR3 sequence: CASSQGLAHTYEQYF. For the CDR3, the DNA is TGTGCCAGCAGCCAAGGACTAGCGCACACCTACGAGCAGTACTTC.

This clone was observed a few times. This sequence joins TRBV5-1 and TRBJ1-2; D not certain. Per germline, CDR1 SGHRS and CDR2 YFSETQ. The V gene lost 6 bases and the J gene lost 8 bases, with 20 bases spanning the gap. The CDR3 has 14 residues. The CDR3 DNA reads TGCGCCAGCACCCCTAACGTCGCCTCCTCGGGCTACACCTTC. Translation: CASTPNVASSGYTF.

The chain couples TRBV6-6 to TRBJ2-1; 9 bases align to TRBD2. The CDR3 runs to 14 residues. Germline CDR1 reads MNHNY; CDR2 reads SVGAGI (reference sequence). With V trimmed by 3 bases and J by 8 bases, 5 bases remained unmatched. The CDR3 region has the DNA TGTGCCAGCAGTTATGGCGGGGGGGTAGATGAGCAGTTCTTC. This sequence encodes CASSYGGGVDEQFF.

The chain combines TRBV28 with TRBJ2-3, with TRBD1 as a possible D gene (5 bases). The CDR3 is 16 amino acids. Germline loops: CDR1 MDHEN, CDR2 SYDVKM. The V and J ends lost 6 bases and 0 bases respectively, with 16 bases between them. The CDR3 protein is CASRDNPGISTDTQYF. The CDR3 coding sequence is TGTGCCAGCAGAGATAATCCAGGGATCAGCACAGATACGCAGTATTTT.

V and J are TRBV2 and TRBJ2-7, with a possible D match to TRBD1 (6 bases). The V gene lost 2 bases and the J gene lost 2 bases, with 16 bases spanning the gap. The CDR3 runs to 16 residues. The germline CDR1 and CDR2 sequences are SNHLY and FYNNEI. CDR3 bases: TGTGCCAGCAGTGAATCAACAGGGCATAACGCCTACGAGCAGTACTTC. Its protein is CASSESTGHNAYEQYF.

The gene calls are TRBV13 and TRBJ2-2; 8 bases align to TRBD1. V dropped 2 bases and J dropped 7; count of bases not matched to a gene: 21. Germline V lookup: CDR1 PRHDT, CDR2 FYEKMQ (reference sequence). The CDR3 extends over 20 amino acids. The CDR3 is CASSLHGLGFDRGGSGELFF. CDR3 coding DNA: TGTGCCAGCAGCTTACATGGATTGGGTTTCGACAGGGGAGGAAGCGGGGAGCTGTTTTTT.

Only a few counts were recorded for this clone. The rearrangement joins TRBV25-1 to TRBJ1-6; 8 bases line up with TRBD1. CDR1 is MGHDK and CDR2 is SYGVNS in the germline V gene. The CDR3 spans 18 residues. V was pared by 0 bases and J by 7 bases, with 11 bases of the junction left unmatched. The CDR3 is CASSEYRGTGRMNSPLHF. The CDR3 DNA reads TGTGCCAGCAGTGAATATAGGGGGACAGGACGAATGAATTCACCCCTCCACTTT.

The rearrangement links TRBV21-1 to TRBJ2-7; TRBD1 was called by the table and not checked on the DNA. TRBV21-1 is a recognized pseudogene. The CDR3 totals 15 residues. The CDR3 DNA follows: TGTGCCAGCAGCTTGGGGCAGGGTCCGCCGGGCGAGCAGTACTTC. This gives the protein CASSLGQGPPGEQYF.